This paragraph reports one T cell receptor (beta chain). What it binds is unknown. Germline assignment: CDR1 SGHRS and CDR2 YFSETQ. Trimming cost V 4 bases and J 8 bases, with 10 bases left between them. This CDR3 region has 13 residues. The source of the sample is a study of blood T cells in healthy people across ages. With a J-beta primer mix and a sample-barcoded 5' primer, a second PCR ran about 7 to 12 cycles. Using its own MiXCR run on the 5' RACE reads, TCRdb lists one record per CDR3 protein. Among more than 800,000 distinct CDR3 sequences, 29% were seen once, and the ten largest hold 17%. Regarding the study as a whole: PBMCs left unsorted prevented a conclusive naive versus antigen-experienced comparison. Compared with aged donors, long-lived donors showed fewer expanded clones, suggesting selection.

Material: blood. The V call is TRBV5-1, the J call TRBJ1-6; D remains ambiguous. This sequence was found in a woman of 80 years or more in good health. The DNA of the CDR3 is TGCGCCAGCAGCACTCGACAAGATTCACCCCTCCACTTT. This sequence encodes CASSTRQDSPLHF.